Listed here are 17 T cell receptor beta chains from one sample, sequenced in a study of blood T cell repertoires in COVID-19. Libraries were prepared by immunoSEQ multiplex PCR; TCRdb keeps only in-frame clonotypes and omits some of them. The data hold tens of thousands of clones, with 89% observed a single time. Sequencing was carried out using peripheral blood. The receptors come from a woman aged 50 to 60 with active COVID-19.

This chain connects TRBV4-1 to TRBJ1-3; no clear D. V was clipped by 1 base and J by 2 bases, with 9 bases between them. CDR3 length equals 15 residues. Germline V lookup: CDR1 MGHRA, CDR2 YSYEKL. The CDR3 here is CASSQGYGAGNTIYF. In DNA form, the CDR3 reads TGCGCCAGCAGCCAAGGGTACGGGGCTGGAAACACCATATATTTT.

The chain carries TRBV27 and TRBJ2-7, with TRBD2 identical over 7 bases. J gave up 3 bases and V 9 bases, and 8 bases lay outside the gene matches. The CDR3 contains 13 residues. Germline assignment: CDR1 MNHEY and CDR2 SMNVEV (reference sequence). The CDR3 DNA follows: TGTGCCAGTCACGCCGGCGGGAGCTACGAGCAGTACTTC. Its protein is CASHAGGSYEQYF.

This clone was counted a single time. The chain links TRBV29-1 to TRBJ1-2; D is ambiguous. Trimming shortened V by 1 base and J by 5 bases, and 14 bases separated the two germline ends. Germline CDR1 is SQVTM and CDR2 is ANQGSEA. The CDR3 covers 14 residues. CDR3 sequence reads: CSVEASQPVYGYTF. The CDR3 DNA sequence: TGCAGCGTTGAAGCCTCACAGCCCGTATATGGCTACACCTTC.

The V and J genes are TRBV19 and TRBJ2-3; D remains unclear. CDR3 length: 14 residues. Trimming removed 3 bases at V and 4 bases at J, with 11 bases between. Germline CDR1 is LNHDA and CDR2 is SQIVND (reference sequence). CDR3 residues: CASSIHRLADTQYF. CDR3 nucleotide sequence: TGTGCCAGTAGTATCCATAGGCTAGCAGATACGCAGTATTTT.

V and J are TRBV10-1 and TRBJ2-5; 12 nucleotides align to TRBD2. Germline CDR1 is WNHNN and CDR2 is SYGVQD (reference sequence). The trim removed 3 bases at V and 2 bases at J, leaving 1 base unmatched. This CDR3 contains 15 residues. The CDR3 region is CASSEGLAGQETQYF. In nucleotides, the CDR3 is TGCGCCAGCAGTGAAGGACTAGCGGGACAAGAGACCCAGTACTTC.

The chain has TRBV19 and TRBJ1-6, with D maybe TRBD1 (5 bases). The V and J ends lost 2 bases and 10 bases respectively, with 24 bases between them. CDR1 LNHDA and CDR2 SQIVND come from the germline V gene (reference sequence). This CDR3 is built from 18 residues. CDR3 DNA: TGTGCCAGTAGTATACTTTTCGCAGGGCTTCCAGTCGGATCACCCCTCCACTTT. It specifies CASSILFAGLPVGSPLHF.

This chain joins TRBV28 and TRBJ2-1; D gene unclear. Per the germline V gene, CDR1 is MDHEN and CDR2 is SYDVKM. This CDR3 has 16 residues. Trimming took 6 bases from V and 8 from J, leaving 23 bases between them. The CDR3 DNA reads TGTGCCAGCAGCTCTGCGGCCGCGGAGCGAGGCGATGAGCAGTTCTTC. Protein product: CASSSAAAERGDEQFF.

The chain joins TRBV28 to TRBJ2-1, with TRBD1 matching 7 bases. V was pared by 7 bases and J by 3 bases, with 12 bases of the junction left unmatched. Per germline, CDR1 MDHEN and CDR2 SYDVKM. This CDR3 has 16 amino acids. CDR3 residues: CASTMSGGSFYNEQFF. In DNA form, the CDR3 reads TGTGCCAGCACCATGTCAGGGGGTTCTTTCTACAATGAGCAGTTCTTC.

The chain couples TRBV18 to TRBJ2-3; 7 nucleotides align to TRBD2. Germline assignment: CDR1 KGHSH and CDR2 LQKENI. The CDR3 length is 16 residues. V dropped 3 bases and J dropped 2; count of bases not matched to a gene: 8. The CDR3 region is CASSPLLALDTDTQYF. CDR3 sequence (DNA): TGTGCCAGCTCACCCCTACTAGCGCTCGACACAGATACGCAGTATTTT. Using reference TRBV18 and TRBJ2-3 for the parts outside the CDR3, the full variable domain is NAGVMQNPRHLVRRRGQEARLRCSPMKGHSHVYWYRQLPEEGLKFMVYLQKENIIDESGMPKERFSAEFPKEGPSILRIQQVVRGDSAAYFCASSPLLALDTDTQYFGPGTRLTVL.

This chain links TRBV4-1 with TRBJ2-2, with TRBD2 identical over 9 bases. V dropped 4 bases and J dropped 6; count of bases not matched to a gene: 12. The CDR3 is 17 amino acids. Germline loops: CDR1 MGHRA, CDR2 YSYEKL. CDR3 coding DNA: TGCGCCAGCAGCCCCTGGAGGCGGGAGGGCCAATCCGGGGAGCTGTTTTTT. Protein: CASSPWRREGQSGELFF.

The J gene is TRBJ2-7, the V gene TRBV6-5; the D is unclear. V shed 4 bases and J shed 4 bases, with 20 bases lying between them. This CDR3 region has 16 residues. Germline assignment: CDR1 MNHEY and CDR2 SVGAGI. The CDR3 spells CASSFSTANPWYEQYF. CDR3 nucleotide sequence: TGTGCCAGCAGTTTTTCTACTGCCAACCCATGGTACGAGCAGTACTTC.

The gene calls are TRBV30 and TRBJ2-1; 8 bases map to TRBD2. From germline, CDR1 is GTSNPN and CDR2 SVGIG (reference sequence). The CDR3 length is 15 residues. The J segment lost 10 bases and the V segment lost 0 bases, leaving 11 bases of the junction unmatched. The CDR3 region has the DNA TGTGCCTGGAGTGTACGGGGGGGCCTAGTTGAAGAGCAGTTCTTC. It is translated as CAWSVRGGLVEEQFF.

The J gene is TRBJ2-1, the V gene TRBV7-9, with TRBD1 matching over 10 bases. V shed 7 bases and J 4 bases; nucleotides not matched to a gene: 7. The germline gives CDR1 SEHNR, CDR2 FQNEAQ (reference sequence). The CDR3 runs to 15 residues. Here the CDR3 DNA reads TGTGCCAGCATCCCCGGGACAGGGGAATACAATGAGCAGTTCTTC. This encodes CASIPGTGEYNEQFF.

This clone appeared a single time. The chain recombines TRBV9 with TRBJ2-1; 10 positions match TRBD2. V lost 4 bases and J lost 14; bases outside the gene matches: 21. The V gene's germline CDR1 is SGDLS and CDR2 YYNGEE. The CDR3 runs 17 residues. The CDR3 region is CASSPRPGTSDPAMKFF. In nucleotides, the CDR3 is TGTGCCAGCAGCCCCAGGCCCGGGACTAGCGATCCAGCCATGAAGTTCTTC.

The rearrangement links TRBV5-1 to TRBJ1-2; D perhaps matches TRBD1 (5 bases). Trimming pared 3 bases from V and 7 bases from J, leaving 22 bases between. Germline CDR1 and CDR2: SGHRS and YFSETQ. CDR3 length: 16 amino acids. CDR3 region: CASSSELQGGGGGYTF. The CDR3 region has the DNA TGCGCCAGCAGCTCCGAACTTCAGGGAGGAGGTGGTGGCTACACCTTC. The full variable domain, its missing parts supplied by reference TRBV5-1 and TRBJ1-2, is KAGVTQTPRYLIKTRGQQVTLSCSPISGHRSVSWYQQTPGQGLQFLFEYFSETQRNKGNFPGRFSGRQFSNSRSEMNVSTLELGDSALYLCASSSELQGGGGGYTFGSGTRLTVV.

The chain is built from TRBV3-1 (or the pseudogene TRBV3-2) and TRBJ2-4; 7 nucleotides agree with TRBD2. V lost 6 bases to trimming and J lost 2 bases; unmatched junction nucleotides: 4. Germline values: CDR1 LGHDT, CDR2 YNNKEL (reference sequence). This CDR3 has 14 residues. CDR3 sequence (DNA): TGTGCCAGCAGGGATAGCGGGTCCAAAAACATTCAGTACTTC. It yields the protein CASRDSGSKNIQYF.

This rearrangement joins TRBV12-3 or TRBV12-4 to TRBJ2-2; D uncertain. The CDR3 has 13 residues. Trimming took 3 bases from V and 8 from J, leaving 10 bases between them. The CDR3 spells CASSFLRVGELFF. CDR3 in DNA: TGTGCCAGCAGTTTTCTTAGAGTGGGGGAGCTGTTTTTT.